Listed below are T cell receptor beta chains from one sample, sequenced in a study of cytomegalovirus exposure and HLA in healthy donors. The method was immunoSEQ multiplex PCR; TCRdb's version includes in-frame clones alone and lacks a portion of them. The table includes roughly 140,000 clones, around 72% detected once. The sample comprised PBMCs. The source of these receptors is a man aged 40-49 years in good health and CMV-seronegative. CDR3s include the opening cysteine and the closing phenylalanine or tryptophan. Each record gives: V gene, D gene, J gene, clone size, CDR3 protein, CDR3 DNA. A D gene is named only where the DNA matches it firmly. Clone size is stated in some rows and not others, as once, few, many or a class when expanded.

TRBV7-7	TRBD1	TRBJ1-4	.	CASSLAARDRGEKLFF	TGTGCCAGCAGCTTAGCGGCCCGGGACAGGGGTGAAAAACTGTTTTTT
TRBV2	TRBD2	TRBJ2-7	once	CASSGYGRGDYEQYF	TGTGCCAGCAGTGGATATGGTCGGGGGGACTACGAGCAGTACTTC
TRBV5-1	.	TRBJ1-5	.	CASSPAGGQPQHF	TGCGCCAGCAGCCCGGCGGGGGGTCAGCCCCAGCATTTT
TRBV18	.	TRBJ2-7	.	CASSPAGGQNAYEQYF	TGTGCCAGCTCACCGGCCGGCGGGCAAAATGCTTACGAGCAGTACTTC
TRBV6-6	.	TRBJ2-3	.	CASKESGHGTDTQYF	TGTGCCAGCAAGGAATCGGGACACGGCACAGATACGCAGTATTTT
TRBV2	.	TRBJ2-5	.	CASSETGRSRETQYF	TGTGCCAGCAGTGAGACAGGTCGGTCCCGAGAGACCCAGTACTTC
TRBV6-5	.	TRBJ1-6	.	CASSAGPENSPLHF	TGTGCCAGCAGTGCGGGACCGGAAAATTCACCCCTCCACTTT
TRBV11-3	.	TRBJ1-1	.	CASSPHGTNTEAFF	TGTGCCAGCAGCCCCCACGGGACAAACACTGAAGCTTTCTTT
TRBV9	.	TRBJ2-7	.	CASSVGWEDSFPTYEQYF	TGTGCCAGCAGCGTAGGCTGGGAGGACTCTTTCCCCACCTACGAGCAGTACTTC
TRBV29-1	.	TRBJ2-1	.	CSVGGREQLF	TGCAGCGTGGGAGGTCGGGAACAGCTCTTC